The 24 T cell receptor beta chains below were found in one sample sequenced in a study of T cell responses to AZD1222 COVID-19 vaccine. Generated by immunoSEQ multiplex PCR, the TCRdb table keeps only in-frame clones and is missing some. The top ten hold 9.5% to 15% of the sample, which has about 120,000 clones, 85% to 90% seen once. Sequences were derived from peripheral blood, sampled on day 0 of AZD1222 vaccination. The receptors stem from an adult in good health.

This chain links TRBV30 with TRBJ2-3; D is perhaps TRBD1 (6 bases). V was pared by 3 bases and J by 8 bases, with 12 bases between. The CDR3 totals 12 residues. The V gene's germline CDR1 is GTSNPN and CDR2 SVGIG (reference sequence). Here the CDR3 reads CAWSRKQGTQYF. Here the CDR3 DNA reads TGTGCCTGGAGCCGCAAACAGGGTACGCAGTATTTT.

This rearrangement joins TRBV27 to TRBJ2-3; 7 nucleotides match TRBD2. Germline trimming cut 2 bases from V and 0 bases from J; bases unmatched to any gene: 8. Germline CDR1 and CDR2: MNHEY and SMNVEV (reference sequence). The length of the CDR3 is 17 residues. The CDR3 reads CASSLHRGEGSTDTQYF. The DNA for the CDR3 is TGTGCCAGCAGTTTACACCGAGGGGAGGGTAGCACAGATACGCAGTATTTT.

This chain connects TRBV18 to TRBJ2-3; 7 bases line up with TRBD1. The germline V gene has CDR1 KGHSH and CDR2 LQKENI. This CDR3 contains 13 residues. J gave up 3 bases and V 3 bases, and 0 bases lay outside the gene matches. Here the CDR3 DNA reads TGTGCCAGCTCACCGGGACAGACAGATACGCAGTATTTT. This sequence encodes CASSPGQTDTQYF.

A single count supports this clone. This chain links TRBV7-3 with TRBJ2-2, with D maybe TRBD1 (6 bases). This CDR3 is 17 amino acids long. Trimming took off 1 base at V and 4 bases at J, with 16 bases between the two ends. The germline V gene encodes CDR1 SGHTA and CDR2 FQGTGA. CDR3 amino acids: CASSLRGRGGGTGELFF. The CDR3 DNA reads as TGTGCCAGCAGCTTAAGGGGCAGGGGCGGAGGCACCGGGGAGCTGTTTTTT.

The J gene is TRBJ1-4, the V gene TRBV4-2, with D perhaps matching TRBD1 (6 bases). CDR3 size: 16 residues. Germline CDR1 reads LGHNA; CDR2 reads YNFKEQ. Deletions cut 1 base from V and 6 bases from J, with 15 bases between. The CDR3: CASSQASGVTDEKLFF. CDR3 sequence (DNA): TGTGCCAGCAGCCAAGCATCAGGGGTGACTGATGAAAAACTGTTTTTT.

The CDR3 protein is CASSLEDMIPGEQFF. DNA of the CDR3: TGTGCCAGCAGCTTAGAGGATATGATCCCGGGTGAGCAGTTCTTC. The chain links TRBV7-2 to TRBJ2-1; D gene uncertain. Trimming cost V 1 base and J 9 bases, with 16 bases left between them. This CDR3 contains 15 residues. CDR1 and CDR2 (germline): SGHTA, FQGNSA.

With respect to this clone: Other DNA sequences in the sample encode the same CDR3. This chain links TRBV28 with TRBJ2-7; weak D call: TRBD1 (5 bases). The CDR3 is 14 residues long. The V and J ends lost 2 bases and 1 base respectively, with 9 bases between them. Germline CDR1 reads MDHEN; CDR2 reads SYDVKM. Written as DNA, the CDR3 is TGTGCCAGCAGTTTACAGGGTAGGTCCTACGAGCAGTACTTC. Its translation is CASSLQGRSYEQYF.

This clone was seen only a few times. The V and J genes are TRBV4-2 and TRBJ2-7, with D tentatively TRBD1 or TRBD2 (5 bases each). CDR3 length: 14 amino acids. The germline CDR1 and CDR2 sequences are LGHNA and YNFKEQ. Trimming cost V 3 bases and J 2 bases, with 11 bases left between them. In DNA, the CDR3 is TGTGCCAGCAGCCAGGGGACCGCGACCTACGAGCAGTACTTC. Its translation is CASSQGTATYEQYF.

This clone has a single count. The gene calls are TRBV28 and TRBJ2-3; D call uncertain. V lost 5 bases and J lost 7, with 7 bases in between. The CDR3 loop spans 11 amino acids. Germline CDR1 is MDHEN and CDR2 is SYDVKM. In DNA form, the CDR3 reads TGTGCCAGCAGTAGCCCAAATACGCAGTATTTT. This gives the protein CASSSPNTQYF. The full variable domain, with the rest looked up from reference TRBV28 and TRBJ2-3, is DVKVTQSSRYLVKRTGEKVFLECVQDMDHENMFWYRQDPGLGLRLIYFSYDVKMKEKGDIPEGYSVSREKKERFSLILESASTNQTSMYLCASSSPNTQYFGPGTRLTVL.

V and J are TRBV29-1 and TRBJ1-1, with D perhaps TRBD1 (6 bases). CDR1 is SQVTM and CDR2 is ANQGSEA in the germline V gene. CDR3 size: 13 residues. V lost 3 bases and J lost 4, with 12 bases in between. This chain's CDR3 is CSVERDTLTEAFF. The CDR3 DNA follows: TGCAGCGTTGAGAGGGACACACTCACTGAAGCTTTCTTT.

The chain has TRBV6-6 and TRBJ2-7; 11 bases are a match to TRBD1. The germline CDR1 and CDR2 sequences are MNHNY and SVGAGI (reference sequence). J was trimmed by 3 bases and V by 4 bases; bases with no gene match: 8. This CDR3 has 16 residues. CDR3 region: CASSFSPGTGGYEQYF. The CDR3, as DNA: TGTGCCAGCAGTTTCTCACCCGGGACAGGGGGCTACGAGCAGTACTTC.

The V gene is TRBV19, the J gene TRBJ1-5; D is unclear. V lost 4 bases, J lost 4 bases, and 8 bases lay in between. This CDR3 is built from 13 residues. Germline CDR1 is LNHDA and CDR2 is SQIVND (reference sequence). CDR3: CASSTQKNQPQHF. In DNA form, the CDR3 reads TGTGCCAGTAGTACCCAGAAGAATCAGCCCCAGCATTTT. The variable domain in full, with the rest retrieved from reference TRBV19 and TRBJ1-5, is DGGITQSPKYLFRKEGQNVTLSCEQNLNHDAMYWYRQDPGQGLRLIYYSQIVNDFQKGDIAEGYSVSREKKESFPLTVTSAQKNPTAFYLCASSTQKNQPQHFGDGTRLSIL.

The rearrangement joins TRBV28 to TRBJ1-6, with TRBD1 identical over 8 bases. Germline trimming cut 8 bases from V and 9 bases from J; bases unmatched to any gene: 6. Germline values: CDR1 MDHEN, CDR2 SYDVKM. This CDR3 spans 13 amino acids. The chain's CDR3 is CASQGDRSSPLHF. CDR3 nucleotides: TGTGCCAGCCAAGGGGACAGGAGTTCACCCCTCCACTTT. The complete variable domain, with remaining parts taken from reference TRBV28 and TRBJ1-6, reads DVKVTQSSRYLVKRTGEKVFLECVQDMDHENMFWYRQDPGLGLRLIYFSYDVKMKEKGDIPEGYSVSREKKERFSLILESASTNQTSMYLCASQGDRSSPLHFGNGTRLTVT.

This clone was counted once. This chain uses TRBV2 with TRBJ2-7; 9 nucleotides line up with TRBD1. Losses at the gene ends were 1 base for V and 12 bases for J; bases not matched to a gene: 4. The CDR3 has 12 residues. Germline CDR1 and CDR2: SNHLY and FYNNEI. CDR3 sequence: CASSEGTGVAYF. For the CDR3, the DNA is TGTGCCAGCAGTGAAGGGACAGGGGTTGCGTACTTC.

The chain combines TRBV10-1 with TRBJ2-7; D ambiguous. V lost 6 bases and J lost 0, with 21 bases in between. This CDR3 region has 17 residues. Germline V gene sequence: CDR1 WNHNN, CDR2 SYGVQD (reference sequence). The CDR3 region is CASSLGCRVISSYEQYF. The CDR3 nucleotides read TGCGCCAGCAGCCTTGGCTGCCGGGTGATCAGCTCCTACGAGCAGTACTTC.

The CDR3 coding sequence is TGCAGCGTCGGGACCTATTCGAAAGAGACCCAGTACTTC. It yields the protein CSVGTYSKETQYF. The chain joins TRBV29-1 to TRBJ2-5, with D perhaps matching TRBD1 or TRBD2 (5 bases each). Per the germline V gene, CDR1 is SQVTM and CDR2 is ANQGSEA. The CDR3 covers 13 residues. V was shortened by 6 bases and J by 3 bases, with 14 bases between the two germline ends.

The genes are TRBV6-5 and TRBJ1-4; D is undetermined. Trimming left V 8 bases short and J 0 bases short, with 7 bases between. Germline V CDR1 and CDR2: MNHEY, SVGAGI. The CDR3 totals 13 residues. In DNA, the CDR3 is TGTGCCAGCCAGGCAACAACTAATGAAAAACTGTTTTTT. Amino acid sequence: CASQATTNEKLFF.

The chain carries TRBV7-2 and TRBJ2-3; 10 nucleotides agree with TRBD2. This CDR3 comprises 16 residues. The V and J ends lost 5 bases and 4 bases, in that order; junction bases with no gene match: 9. Germline V gene lookup returns CDR1 SGHTA and CDR2 FQGNSA. The CDR3 loop is CASSILAGGIADTQYF. CDR3 bases: TGTGCCAGCAGCATATTAGCGGGAGGAATAGCAGATACGCAGTATTTT.

V usage is TRBV3-1 (or the pseudogene TRBV3-2) and J usage is TRBJ2-1, with 7 bases lining up with TRBD2. Trimming at V came to 0 bases and at J to 7 bases, leaving 9 bases not matched to a gene. CDR3 length: 16 amino acids. Germline CDR1 LGHDT, CDR2 YNNKEL (reference sequence). CDR3 sequence reads: CASSQDVGGPGNEQFF. Written as DNA, the CDR3 is TGTGCCAGCAGCCAAGATGTGGGAGGGCCGGGGAATGAGCAGTTCTTC.

This chain uses TRBV18 with TRBJ1-1, with 8 bases aligning to TRBD1. Germline CDR1 reads KGHSH; CDR2 reads LQKENI. This CDR3 spans 14 amino acids. V gave up 3 bases and J gave up 5 bases; unmatched junction bases: 5. CDR3 in amino acids: CASSPLDRVTEAFF. The CDR3 coding sequence is TGTGCCAGCTCACCCCTGGACAGGGTTACTGAAGCTTTCTTT.

CDR3 DNA sequence: TGTGCCACCAGCACCTCCGGGACTAGCGGGAACGGGGAGCAGTTCTTC. Translating it yields CATSTSGTSGNGEQFF. The genes are TRBV15 and TRBJ2-1, with TRBD2 matching over 13 bases. Trimming at V came to 4 bases and at J to 10 bases, leaving 10 bases not matched to a gene. From germline, CDR1 is LNHNV and CDR2 YYDKDF (reference sequence). This CDR3 region has 16 residues.

The sample holds a few counts of this clone. This sequence joins TRBV5-5 and TRBJ1-2, with TRBD1 identical over 7 bases. Germline V gene lookup returns CDR1 SGHKS and CDR2 YYEKEE (reference sequence). J gave up 0 bases and V 1 base, and 12 bases lay outside the gene matches. The CDR3 runs to 18 residues. The CDR3 DNA sequence: TGTGCCAGCAGCTTGAGACAGGGCAGGGCTGGGACTAACTATGGCTACACCTTC. Protein: CASSLRQGRAGTNYGYTF.

The table lists this clone with many counts. Other DNA sequences from this sample encode an identical CDR3 as well. The rearrangement links TRBV7-9 to TRBJ2-5; possible D gene TRBD2, 6 bases. Trimming took off 3 bases at V and 5 bases at J, with 19 bases between the two ends. The CDR3 totals 16 residues. The germline V gene encodes CDR1 SEHNR and CDR2 FQNEAQ (reference sequence). The CDR3 sequence: CASSLGAGGLLETQYF. Here the CDR3 DNA reads TGTGCCAGCAGCTTGGGCGCAGGAGGACTACTCGAGACCCAGTACTTC.

The genes are TRBV20-1 and TRBJ2-1, with D hard to call. The CDR3 is made up of 12 amino acids. V shed 3 bases and J shed 5 bases, with 8 bases lying between them. Per the germline V gene, CDR1 is DFQATT and CDR2 is SNEGSKA (reference sequence). CDR3 sequence: CSASFFDNEQFF. In DNA form, the CDR3 reads TGCAGTGCTAGTTTTTTTGACAATGAGCAGTTCTTC.